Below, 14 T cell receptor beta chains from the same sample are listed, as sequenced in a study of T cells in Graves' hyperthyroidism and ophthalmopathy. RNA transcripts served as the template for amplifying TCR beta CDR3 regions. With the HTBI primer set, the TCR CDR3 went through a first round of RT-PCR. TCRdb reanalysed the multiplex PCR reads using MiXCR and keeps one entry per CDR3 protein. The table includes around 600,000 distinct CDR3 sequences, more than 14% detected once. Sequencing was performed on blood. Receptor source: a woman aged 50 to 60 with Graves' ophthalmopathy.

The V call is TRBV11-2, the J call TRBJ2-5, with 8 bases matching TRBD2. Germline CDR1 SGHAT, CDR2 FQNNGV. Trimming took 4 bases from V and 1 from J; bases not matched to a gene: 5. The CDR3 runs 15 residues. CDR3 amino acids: CASSSLAGRQETQYF. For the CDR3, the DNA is TGTGCCAGCAGCTCTCTAGCGGGCCGCCAAGAGACCCAGTACTTC. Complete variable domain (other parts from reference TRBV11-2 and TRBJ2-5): EAGVAQSPRYKIIEKRQSVAFWCNPISGHATLYWYQQILGQGPKLLIQFQNNGVVDDSQLPKDRFSAERLKGVDSTLKIQPAKLEDSAVYLCASSSLAGRQETQYFGPGTRLLVL.

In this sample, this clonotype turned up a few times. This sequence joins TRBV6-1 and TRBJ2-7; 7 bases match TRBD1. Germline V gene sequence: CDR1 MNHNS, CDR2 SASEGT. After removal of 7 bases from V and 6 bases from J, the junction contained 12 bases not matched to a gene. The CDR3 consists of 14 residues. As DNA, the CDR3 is TGTGCCAGCACTCAGACAGGGACCCTGGGCGAGCAGTACTTC. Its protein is CASTQTGTLGEQYF.

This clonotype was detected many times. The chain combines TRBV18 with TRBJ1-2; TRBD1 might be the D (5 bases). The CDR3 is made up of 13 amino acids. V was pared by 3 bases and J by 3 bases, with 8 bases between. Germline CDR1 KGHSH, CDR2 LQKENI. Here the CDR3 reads CASSPQGDYGYTF. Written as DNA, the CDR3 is TGTGCCAGCTCACCGCAGGGCGACTATGGCTACACCTTC. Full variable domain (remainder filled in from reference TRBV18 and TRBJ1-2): NAGVMQNPRHLVRRRGQEARLRCSPMKGHSHVYWYRQLPEEGLKFMVYLQKENIIDESGMPKERFSAEFPKEGPSILRIQQVVRGDSAAYFCASSPQGDYGYTFGSGTRLTVV.

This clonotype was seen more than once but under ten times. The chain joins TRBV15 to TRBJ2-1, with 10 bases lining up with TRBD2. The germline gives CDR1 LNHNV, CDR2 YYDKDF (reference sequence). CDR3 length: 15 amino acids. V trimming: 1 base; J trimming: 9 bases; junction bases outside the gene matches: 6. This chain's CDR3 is CATSRVPAGGVEQFF. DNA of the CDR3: TGTGCCACCAGCAGAGTTCCAGCGGGAGGGGTTGAGCAGTTCTTC.

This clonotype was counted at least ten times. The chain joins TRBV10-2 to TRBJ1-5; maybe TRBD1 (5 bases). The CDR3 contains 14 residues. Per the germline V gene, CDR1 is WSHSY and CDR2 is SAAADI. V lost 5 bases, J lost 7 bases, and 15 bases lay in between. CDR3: CASSRDLRAQPQHF. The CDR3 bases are TGCGCCAGCAGTCGGGACCTCCGGGCACAGCCCCAGCATTTT.

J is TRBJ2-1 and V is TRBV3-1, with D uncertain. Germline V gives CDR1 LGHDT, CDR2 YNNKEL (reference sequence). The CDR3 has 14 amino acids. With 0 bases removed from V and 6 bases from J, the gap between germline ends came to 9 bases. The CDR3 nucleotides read TGTGCCAGCAGCCAAGAAGACGGGCGCAATGAGCAGTTCTTC. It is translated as CASSQEDGRNEQFF.

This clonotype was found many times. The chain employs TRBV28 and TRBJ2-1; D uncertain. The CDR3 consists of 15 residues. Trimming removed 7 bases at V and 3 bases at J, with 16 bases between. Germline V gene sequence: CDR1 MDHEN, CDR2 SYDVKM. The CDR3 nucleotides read TGTGCCAGCACCCCCCCCGCCGATTTCTACAATGAGCAGTTCTTC. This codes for CASTPPADFYNEQFF.

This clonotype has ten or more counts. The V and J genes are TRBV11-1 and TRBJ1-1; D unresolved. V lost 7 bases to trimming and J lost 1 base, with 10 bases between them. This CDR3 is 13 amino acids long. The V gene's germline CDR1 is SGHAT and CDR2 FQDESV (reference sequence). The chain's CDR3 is CASTPAANTEAFF. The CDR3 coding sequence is TGTGCCAGCACCCCGGCCGCGAACACTGAAGCTTTCTTT.

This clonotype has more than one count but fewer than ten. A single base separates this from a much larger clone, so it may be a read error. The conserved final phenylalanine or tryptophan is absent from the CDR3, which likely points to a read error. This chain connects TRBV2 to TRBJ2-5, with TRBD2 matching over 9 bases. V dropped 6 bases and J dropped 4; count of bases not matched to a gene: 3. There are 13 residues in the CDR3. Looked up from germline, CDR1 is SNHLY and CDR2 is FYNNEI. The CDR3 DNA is TGTGCCAGCAGGGGACTAGCTAGAGAGACCCAGTACCTC. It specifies CASRGLARETQYL.

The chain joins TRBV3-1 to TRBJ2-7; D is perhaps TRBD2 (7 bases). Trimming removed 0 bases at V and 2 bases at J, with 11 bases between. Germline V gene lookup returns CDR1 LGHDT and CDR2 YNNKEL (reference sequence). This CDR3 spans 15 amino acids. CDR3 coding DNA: TGTGCCAGCAGCCAAGATGGGGGGGCAGCCTACGAGCAGTACTTC. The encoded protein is CASSQDGGAAYEQYF.

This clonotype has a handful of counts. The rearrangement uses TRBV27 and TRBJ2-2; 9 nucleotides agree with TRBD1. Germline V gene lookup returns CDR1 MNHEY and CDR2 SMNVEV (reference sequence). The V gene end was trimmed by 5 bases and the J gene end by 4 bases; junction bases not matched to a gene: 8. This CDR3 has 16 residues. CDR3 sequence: CASSNLQGAGTGELFF. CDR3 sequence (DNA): TGTGCCAGCAGTAATTTACAGGGGGCAGGCACCGGGGAGCTGTTTTTT.

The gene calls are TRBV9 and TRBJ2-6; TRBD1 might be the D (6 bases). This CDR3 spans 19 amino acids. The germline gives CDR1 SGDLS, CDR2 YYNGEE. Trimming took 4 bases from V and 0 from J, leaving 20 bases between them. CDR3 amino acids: CASSPLEGQGSSGANVLTF. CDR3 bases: TGTGCCAGCAGCCCCCTAGAAGGGCAGGGGTCCTCTGGGGCCAACGTCCTGACTTTC.

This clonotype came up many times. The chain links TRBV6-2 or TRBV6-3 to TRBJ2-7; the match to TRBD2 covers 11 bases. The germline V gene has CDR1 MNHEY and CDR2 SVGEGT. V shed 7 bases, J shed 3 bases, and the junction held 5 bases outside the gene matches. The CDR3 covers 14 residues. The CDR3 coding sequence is TGTGCCAGCAATCTAGCGGGAGGTCTCTACGAGCAGTACTTC. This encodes CASNLAGGLYEQYF.

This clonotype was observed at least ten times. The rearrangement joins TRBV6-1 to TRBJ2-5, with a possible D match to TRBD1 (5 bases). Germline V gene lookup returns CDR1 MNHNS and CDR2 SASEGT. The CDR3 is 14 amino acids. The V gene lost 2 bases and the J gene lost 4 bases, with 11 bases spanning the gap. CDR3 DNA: TGTGCCAGCAGTGAATCAGGGTGGGGAGAGACCCAGTACTTC. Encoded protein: CASSESGWGETQYF.